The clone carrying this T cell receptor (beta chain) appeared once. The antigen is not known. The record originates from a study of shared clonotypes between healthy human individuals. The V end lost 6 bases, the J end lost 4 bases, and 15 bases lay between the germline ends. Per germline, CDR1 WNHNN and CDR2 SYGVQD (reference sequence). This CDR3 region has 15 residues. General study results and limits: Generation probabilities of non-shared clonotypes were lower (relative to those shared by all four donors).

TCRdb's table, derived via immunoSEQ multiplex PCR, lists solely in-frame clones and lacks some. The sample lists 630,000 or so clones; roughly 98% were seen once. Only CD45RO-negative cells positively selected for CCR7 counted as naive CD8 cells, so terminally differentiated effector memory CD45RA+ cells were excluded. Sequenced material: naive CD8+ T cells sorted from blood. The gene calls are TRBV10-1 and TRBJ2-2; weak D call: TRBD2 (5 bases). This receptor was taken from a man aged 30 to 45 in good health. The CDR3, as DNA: TGCGCCAGCAGCCCCACGGGATTCGGCACCGGGGAGCTGTTTTTT. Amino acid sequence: CASSPTGFGTGELFF.